This note documents a single T cell receptor (beta chain) sequence. Germline loops: CDR1 KGHSH, CDR2 LQKENI. V was clipped by 2 bases and J by 2 bases; unmatched bases: 5. The CDR3 is made up of 15 amino acids. Assay: immunoSEQ multiplex PCR; the TCRdb copy retains only in-frame clones and omits some. In the table there are some 150,000 clones, more than 80% of which are singletons. The sample originates from a study of blood T cell repertoires in COVID-19. The receptor was derived from a woman aged 80 or over with acute or convalescent COVID-19. The sample comprised peripheral blood. This rearrangement joins TRBV18 to TRBJ1-2; TRBD1 matches at 7 bases. CDR3 loop: CASSPGLGQNYGYTF. CDR3 bases: TGTGCCAGCTCACCAGGTCTGGGACAGAACTATGGCTACACCTTC.